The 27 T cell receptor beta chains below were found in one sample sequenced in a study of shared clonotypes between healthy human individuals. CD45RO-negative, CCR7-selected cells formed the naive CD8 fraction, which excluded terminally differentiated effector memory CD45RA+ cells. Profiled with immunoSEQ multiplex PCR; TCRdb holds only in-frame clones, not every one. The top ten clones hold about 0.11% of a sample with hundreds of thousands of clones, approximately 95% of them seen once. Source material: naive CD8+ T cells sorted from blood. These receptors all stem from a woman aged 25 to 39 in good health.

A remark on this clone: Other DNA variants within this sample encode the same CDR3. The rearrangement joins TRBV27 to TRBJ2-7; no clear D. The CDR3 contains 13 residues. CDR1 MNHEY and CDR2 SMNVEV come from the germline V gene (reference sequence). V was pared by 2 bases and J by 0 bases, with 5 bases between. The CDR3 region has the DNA TGTGCCAGCAGTTTAGCCCGCTCCTACGAGCAGTACTTC. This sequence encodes CASSLARSYEQYF.

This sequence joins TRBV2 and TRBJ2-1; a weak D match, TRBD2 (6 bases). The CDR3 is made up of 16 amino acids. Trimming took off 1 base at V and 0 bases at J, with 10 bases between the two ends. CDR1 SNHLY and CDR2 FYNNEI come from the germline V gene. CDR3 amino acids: CASSEEDGSSYNEQFF. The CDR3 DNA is TGTGCCAGCAGTGAAGAGGACGGGAGCTCCTACAATGAGCAGTTCTTC.

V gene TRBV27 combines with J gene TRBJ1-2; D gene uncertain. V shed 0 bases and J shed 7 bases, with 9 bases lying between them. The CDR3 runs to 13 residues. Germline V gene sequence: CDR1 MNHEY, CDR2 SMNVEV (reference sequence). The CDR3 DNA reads TGTGCCAGCAGTTTATCGGGGTTCGGTGGCTACACCTTC. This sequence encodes CASSLSGFGGYTF.

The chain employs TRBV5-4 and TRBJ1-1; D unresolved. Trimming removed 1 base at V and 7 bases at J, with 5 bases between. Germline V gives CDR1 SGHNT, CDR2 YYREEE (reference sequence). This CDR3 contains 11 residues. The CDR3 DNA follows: TGTGCCAGCAGCTTGTTGAATGAAGCTTTCTTT. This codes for CASSLLNEAFF. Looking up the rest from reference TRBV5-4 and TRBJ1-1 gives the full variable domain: ETGVTQSPTHLIKTRGQQVTLRCSSQSGHNTVSWYQQALGQGPQFIFQYYREEENGRGNFPPRFSGLQFPNYSSELNVNALELDDSALYLCASSLLNEAFFGQGTRLTVV.

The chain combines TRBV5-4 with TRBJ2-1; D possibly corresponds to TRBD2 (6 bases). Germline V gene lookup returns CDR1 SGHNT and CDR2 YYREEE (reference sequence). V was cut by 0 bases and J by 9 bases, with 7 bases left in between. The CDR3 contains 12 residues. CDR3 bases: TGTGCCAGCAGCTTGGCTAGCGTTGAGCAGTTCTTC. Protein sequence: CASSLASVEQFF. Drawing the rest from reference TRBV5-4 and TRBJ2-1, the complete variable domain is ETGVTQSPTHLIKTRGQQVTLRCSSQSGHNTVSWYQQALGQGPQFIFQYYREEENGRGNFPPRFSGLQFPNYSSELNVNALELDDSALYLCASSLASVEQFFGPGTRLTVL.

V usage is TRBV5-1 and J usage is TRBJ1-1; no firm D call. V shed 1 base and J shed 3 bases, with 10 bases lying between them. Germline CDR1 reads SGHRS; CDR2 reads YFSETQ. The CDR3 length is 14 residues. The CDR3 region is CASSLLREDTEAFF. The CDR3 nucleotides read TGCGCCAGCAGCTTGTTACGGGAAGACACTGAAGCTTTCTTT.

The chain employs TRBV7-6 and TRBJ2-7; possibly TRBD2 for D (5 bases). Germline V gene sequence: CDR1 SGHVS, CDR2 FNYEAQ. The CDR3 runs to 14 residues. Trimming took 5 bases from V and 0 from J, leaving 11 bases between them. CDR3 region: CASSPWRSSYEQYF. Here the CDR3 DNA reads TGTGCCAGCAGCCCTTGGAGGAGCTCCTACGAGCAGTACTTC.

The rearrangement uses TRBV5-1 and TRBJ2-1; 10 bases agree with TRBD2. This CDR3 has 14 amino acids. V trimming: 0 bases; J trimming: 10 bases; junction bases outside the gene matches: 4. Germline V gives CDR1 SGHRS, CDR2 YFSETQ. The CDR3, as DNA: TGCGCCAGCAGCTTGGGTCTAGCGGGAGTGGAGCAGTTCTTC. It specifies CASSLGLAGVEQFF.

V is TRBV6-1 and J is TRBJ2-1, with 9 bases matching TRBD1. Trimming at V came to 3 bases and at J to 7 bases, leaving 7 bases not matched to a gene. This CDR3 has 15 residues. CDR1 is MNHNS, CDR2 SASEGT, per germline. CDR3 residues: CASSELPGQGNEQFF. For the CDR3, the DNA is TGTGCCAGCAGTGAGCTACCGGGACAGGGTAATGAGCAGTTCTTC.

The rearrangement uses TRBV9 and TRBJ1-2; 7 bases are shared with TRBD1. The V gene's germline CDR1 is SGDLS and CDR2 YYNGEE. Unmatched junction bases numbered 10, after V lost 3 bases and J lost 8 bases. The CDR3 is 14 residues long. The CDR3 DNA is TGTGCCAGCAGCGATACCCAGACAGGGATGGGCTACACCTTC. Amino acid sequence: CASSDTQTGMGYTF.

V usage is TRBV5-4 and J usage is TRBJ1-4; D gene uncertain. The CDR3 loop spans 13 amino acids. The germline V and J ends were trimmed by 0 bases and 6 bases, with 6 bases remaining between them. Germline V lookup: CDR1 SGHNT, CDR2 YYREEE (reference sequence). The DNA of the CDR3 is TGTGCCAGCAGCTTGGATGGGTATGAAAAACTGTTTTTT. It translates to CASSLDGYEKLFF.

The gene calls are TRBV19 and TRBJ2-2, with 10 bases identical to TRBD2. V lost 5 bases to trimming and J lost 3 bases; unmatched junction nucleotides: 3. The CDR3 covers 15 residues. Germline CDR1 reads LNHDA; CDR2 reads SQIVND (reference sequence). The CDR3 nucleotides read TGTGCCAGTAGTCTAGCGGGAGTGGACACCGGGGAGCTGTTTTTT. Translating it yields CASSLAGVDTGELFF.

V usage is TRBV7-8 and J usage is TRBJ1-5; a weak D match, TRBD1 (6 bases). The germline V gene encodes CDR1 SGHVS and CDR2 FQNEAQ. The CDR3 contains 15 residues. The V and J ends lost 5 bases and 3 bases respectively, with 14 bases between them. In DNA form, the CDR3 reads TGTGCCAGCAGCCCACATAGGGGGACCAATCAGCCCCAGCATTTT. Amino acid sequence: CASSPHRGTNQPQHF.

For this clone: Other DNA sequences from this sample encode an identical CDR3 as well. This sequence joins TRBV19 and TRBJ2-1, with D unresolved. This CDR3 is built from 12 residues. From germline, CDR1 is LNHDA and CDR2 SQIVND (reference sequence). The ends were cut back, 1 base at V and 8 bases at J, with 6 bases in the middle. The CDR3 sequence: CASSIGRDEQFF. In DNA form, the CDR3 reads TGTGCCAGTAGTATAGGCCGAGATGAGCAGTTCTTC. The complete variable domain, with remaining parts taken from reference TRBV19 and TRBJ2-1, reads DGGITQSPKYLFRKEGQNVTLSCEQNLNHDAMYWYRQDPGQGLRLIYYSQIVNDFQKGDIAEGYSVSREKKESFPLTVTSAQKNPTAFYLCASSIGRDEQFFGPGTRLTVL.

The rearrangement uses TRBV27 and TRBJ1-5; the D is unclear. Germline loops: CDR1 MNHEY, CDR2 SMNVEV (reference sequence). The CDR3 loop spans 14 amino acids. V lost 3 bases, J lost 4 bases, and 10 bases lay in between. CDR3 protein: CASSLVAPNQPQHF. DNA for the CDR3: TGTGCCAGCAGTTTGGTAGCCCCAAATCAGCCCCAGCATTTT.

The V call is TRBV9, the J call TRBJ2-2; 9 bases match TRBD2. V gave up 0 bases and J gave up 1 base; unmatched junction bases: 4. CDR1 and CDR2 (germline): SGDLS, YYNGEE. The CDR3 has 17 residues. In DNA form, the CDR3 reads TGTGCCAGCAGCGTAGACCCTAGCGGGAAGAACACCGGGGAGCTGTTTTTT. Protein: CASSVDPSGKNTGELFF.

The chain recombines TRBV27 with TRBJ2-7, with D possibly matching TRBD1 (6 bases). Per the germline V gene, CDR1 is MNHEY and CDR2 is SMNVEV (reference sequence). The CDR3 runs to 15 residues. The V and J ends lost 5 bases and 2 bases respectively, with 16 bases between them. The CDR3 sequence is CASSRDRSKAYEQYF. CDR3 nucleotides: TGTGCCAGCAGTCGTGACAGGTCTAAAGCCTACGAGCAGTACTTC.

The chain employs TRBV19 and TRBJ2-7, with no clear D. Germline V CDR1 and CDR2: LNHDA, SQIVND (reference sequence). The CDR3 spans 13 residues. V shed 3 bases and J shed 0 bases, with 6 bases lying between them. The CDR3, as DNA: TGTGCCAGTAGTATGGCCGCCTCCTACGAGCAGTACTTC. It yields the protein CASSMAASYEQYF.

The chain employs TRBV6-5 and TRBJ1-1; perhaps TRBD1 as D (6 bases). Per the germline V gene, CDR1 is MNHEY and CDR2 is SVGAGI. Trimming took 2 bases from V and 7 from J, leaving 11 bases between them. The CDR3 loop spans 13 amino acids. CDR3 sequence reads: CASSYSRDIEAFF. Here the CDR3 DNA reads TGTGCCAGCAGTTACAGCCGGGACATTGAAGCTTTCTTT.

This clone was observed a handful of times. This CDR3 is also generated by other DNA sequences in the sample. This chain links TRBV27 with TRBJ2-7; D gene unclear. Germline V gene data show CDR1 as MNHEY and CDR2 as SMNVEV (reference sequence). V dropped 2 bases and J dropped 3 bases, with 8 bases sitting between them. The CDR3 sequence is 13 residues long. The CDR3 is CASSLSGRYEQYF. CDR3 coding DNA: TGTGCCAGCAGTTTAAGTGGCCGCTACGAGCAGTACTTC.

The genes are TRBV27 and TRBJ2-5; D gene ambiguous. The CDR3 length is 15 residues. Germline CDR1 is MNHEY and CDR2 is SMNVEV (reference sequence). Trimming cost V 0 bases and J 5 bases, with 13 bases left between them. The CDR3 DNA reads TGTGCCAGCAGTTTATCGGGGTCGGATGGGGAGACCCAGTACTTC. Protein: CASSLSGSDGETQYF.

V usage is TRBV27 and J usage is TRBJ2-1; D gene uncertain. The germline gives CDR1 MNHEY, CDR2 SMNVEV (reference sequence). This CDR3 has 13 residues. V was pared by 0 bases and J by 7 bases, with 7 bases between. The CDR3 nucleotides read TGTGCCAGCAGTTTATCATGGGTGAATGAGCAGTTCTTC. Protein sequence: CASSLSWVNEQFF.

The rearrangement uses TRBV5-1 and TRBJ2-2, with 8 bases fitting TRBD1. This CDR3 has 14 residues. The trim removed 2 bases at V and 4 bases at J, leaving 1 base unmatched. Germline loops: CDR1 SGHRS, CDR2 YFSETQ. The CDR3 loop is CASSLGQGTGELFF. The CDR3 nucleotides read TGCGCCAGCAGCTTAGGACAGGGCACCGGGGAGCTGTTTTTT.

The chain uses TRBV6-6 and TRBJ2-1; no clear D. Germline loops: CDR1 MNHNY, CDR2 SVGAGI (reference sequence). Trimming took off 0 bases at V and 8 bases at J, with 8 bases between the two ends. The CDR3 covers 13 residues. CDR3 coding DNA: TGTGCCAGCAGTTACTCGACGGAATATGAGCAGTTCTTC. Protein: CASSYSTEYEQFF.

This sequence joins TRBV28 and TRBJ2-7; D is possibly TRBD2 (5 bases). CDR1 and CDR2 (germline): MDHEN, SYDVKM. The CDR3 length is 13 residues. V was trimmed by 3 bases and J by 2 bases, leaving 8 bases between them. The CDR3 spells CASSFGVAYEQYF. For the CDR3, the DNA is TGTGCCAGCAGTTTCGGGGTAGCCTACGAGCAGTACTTC.

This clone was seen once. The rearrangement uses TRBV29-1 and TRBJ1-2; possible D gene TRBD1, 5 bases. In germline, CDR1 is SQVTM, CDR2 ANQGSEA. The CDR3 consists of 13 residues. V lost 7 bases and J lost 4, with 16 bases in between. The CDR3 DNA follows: TGCAGCGCGATCCAGGGCAGGCGCTATGGCTACACCTTC. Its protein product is CSAIQGRRYGYTF. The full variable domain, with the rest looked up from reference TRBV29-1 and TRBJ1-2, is SAVISQKPSRDICQRGTSLTIQCQVDSQVTMMFWYRQQPGQSLTLIATANQGSEATYESGFVIDKFPISRPNLTFSTLTVSNMSPEDSSIYLCSAIQGRRYGYTFGSGTRLTVV.

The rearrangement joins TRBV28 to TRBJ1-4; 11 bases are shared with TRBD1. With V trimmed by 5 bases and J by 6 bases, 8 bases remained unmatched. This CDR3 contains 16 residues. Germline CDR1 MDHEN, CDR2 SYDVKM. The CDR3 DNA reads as TGTGCCAGCAGTCCATTTTGGACAGGGGGCGATGAAAAACTGTTTTTT. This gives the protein CASSPFWTGGDEKLFF.